These T cell receptor beta chains were read from a single sample in a study of blood T cell repertoires in COVID-19. Assay: immunoSEQ multiplex PCR; the TCRdb copy retains only in-frame clones and omits some. The sample contains some 86,000 clones, around 93% of which appear only once. The sample comprised peripheral blood. The receptors were gathered from a human donor with active COVID-19. The donor label of this sample is uncertain. Both conserved end residues are part of each CDR3. A D gene is named only where the DNA matches it firmly.

D gene,J gene,V gene,CDR3 DNA,CDR3 protein
.,TRBJ2-3,TRBV6-1,TGTGCCAGCAGTGAAAAGGCGGGGGAGGGGGCAGATACGCAGTATTTT,CASSEKAGEGADTQYF
TRBD2,TRBJ2-1,TRBV3-1/TRBV3-2,TGTGCCAGCAGCCAAGATGGAGCGGGGGGCGAGGAGCAGTTCTTC,CASSQDGAGGEEQFF
.,TRBJ2-1,TRBV11-2,TGTGCCAGCGCCCGACTAGAAGGCTACAATGAGCAGTTCTTC,CASARLEGYNEQFF
TRBD2,TRBJ2-1,TRBV27,TGTGCCAGCAGCTACACTAGCGGGGGGGCCGATGAGCAGTTCTTC,CASSYTSGGADEQFF
.,TRBJ2-5,TRBV19,TGTGCCAGCCGGGCGGGACTCGGGCATGAGACCCAGTACTTC,CASRAGLGHETQYF
TRBD2,TRBJ2-3,TRBV11-1,TGTGCCAGCAGCTTTATAAGCGGGGGGGCACCAGATACGCAGTATTTT,CASSFISGGAPDTQYF
.,TRBJ2-7,TRBV27,TGTGCCAGCAGCTCTTCCGGGAGCTCCTACGAGCAGTACTTC,CASSSSGSSYEQYF
.,TRBJ2-3,TRBV7-6,TGTGCCAGCAGCCAGCAGCAGGGGGGAACAGATACGCAGTATTTT,CASSQQQGGTDTQYF
.,TRBJ2-4,TRBV12-3/TRBV12-4,TGTGCCAGCAGCCCTGACAGGATTCAGTACTTC,CASSPDRIQYF
TRBD2,TRBJ2-3,TRBV4-2,TGTGCCAGCAGCCAAGTGGCTAGCGGGGTGAGCACAGATACGCAGTATTTT,CASSQVASGVSTDTQYF
TRBD2,TRBJ2-3,TRBV5-1,TGCGCCAGCAGCTTATCACTAGCGGGGGGGCCGAGCACAGATACGCAGTATTTT,CASSLSLAGGPSTDTQYF
TRBD1,TRBJ2-7,TRBV2,TGTGCCAGCGGGGGACAGGGGACCTACGAGCAGTACTTC,CASGGQGTYEQYF
.,TRBJ1-2,TRBV19,TGTGCCAGTAGTACGCGTCCCTATGGCTACACCTTC,CASSTRPYGYTF
.,TRBJ1-1,TRBV4-2,TGTGCCAGCAGCCCCCTTGAGGGTGGCACTGAAGCTTTCTTT,CASSPLEGGTEAFF
.,TRBJ2-7,TRBV4-2,TGTGCCAGCAGCCAGCTGGGCAGGCCTTCCTACGAGCAGTACTTC,CASSQLGRPSYEQYF
.,TRBJ1-2,TRBV6-5,TGTGCCAGCCGAAACCCGGTTAACTATGGCTACACCTTC,CASRNPVNYGYTF
TRBD1,TRBJ1-1,TRBV6-7,TGTGCCAGCAGTATATCAGGGGGCACTGAAGCTTTCTTT,CASSISGGTEAFF
.,TRBJ1-2,TRBV5-1,TGCGCCAGCAGCTTGGGACATGATGGCTACACCTTC,CASSLGHDGYTF
TRBD2,TRBJ2-2,TRBV14,TGTGCCAGCAGCAAAGCGGGGGGGACCGGGGAGCTGTTTTTT,CASSKAGGTGELFF
.,TRBJ1-4,TRBV28,TGTGCCAGCAGTCTCCCGCAGGGTCTGACTAATGAAAAACTGTTTTTT,CASSLPQGLTNEKLFF
TRBD1,TRBJ1-1,TRBV18,TGTGCCAGCTCACCACCGGGACAGCTTAACACTGAAGCTTTCTTT,CASSPPGQLNTEAFF
TRBD1,TRBJ2-1,TRBV9,TGTGCCAAGCCTTTAGGGGACAGGGCCTCCTACAATGAGCAGTTCTTC,CAKPLGDRASYNEQFF